A selection of T cell receptor beta chains follows, all from one sample in a study of blood T cell repertoires in COVID-19. Assay used: immunoSEQ multiplex PCR; TCRdb lists only in-frame clones, some missing. This table holds 95,000 to 150,000 clones, around 81% found once. Sequencing input: peripheral blood. The receptors were gathered from a man aged 55-75 years with acute or convalescent COVID-19. The CDR3 runs from the conserved cysteine through the conserved F or W. The order of the fields is J gene, clone size, V gene, D gene, CDR3 protein, CDR3 DNA. A D gene is named only where the DNA matches it firmly. Not every row has a clone size; where given, it reads once, few, many or a size class.

>TRBJ1-1|NA|TRBV7-8|TRBD1
CASSLGTVNTEAFF
TGTGCCAGCAGCTTGGGGACAGTGAACACTGAAGCTTTCTTT
>TRBJ2-3|once|TRBV6-5|NA
CASSKGLPRDTQYF
TGTGCCAGCAGTAAGGGACTTCCACGGGATACGCAGTATTTT
>TRBJ2-7|NA|TRBV6-6|NA
CAVGANLEQYF
TGTGCTGTGGGGGCTAATCTCGAGCAGTACTTC
>TRBJ1-6|NA|TRBV5-1|NA
CASSPGTPIAPLHF
TGCGCCAGCAGCCCGGGGACACCGATCGCACCCCTCCACTTT
>TRBJ2-7|NA|TRBV5-1|TRBD2
CASSLTLAGTYEQYF
TGCGCCAGCAGCTTGACTTTAGCGGGGACCTACGAGCAGTACTTC
>TRBJ1-2|NA|TRBV28|NA
CASSTSTGNYGYTF
NA
>TRBJ2-7|NA|TRBV9|TRBD2
CASSKREDSTRQYF
TGTGCCAGCAGCAAGCGGGAGGACAGTACGAGGCAGTACTTC
>TRBJ2-1|NA|TRBV27|TRBD1
CASSLHGTGGNEQFF
TGTGCCAGCAGTCTCCACGGGACAGGGGGCAATGAGCAGTTCTTC
>TRBJ2-5|few|TRBV6-2/TRBV6-3|TRBD2
CASSGLAGDYGRQETQYF
TGTGCCAGCAGTGGACTAGCGGGAGATTATGGTCGTCAAGAGACCCAGTACTTC
>TRBJ2-1|NA|TRBV5-1|TRBD2
CASSFSLAVNNEQFF
TGCGCCAGCAGCTTCTCGCTAGCGGTAAACAATGAGCAGTTCTTC
>TRBJ1-2|NA|TRBV2|TRBD1
CASRPGGFYGYTF
TGTGCCAGCAGACCAGGGGGCTTCTATGGCTACACCTTC
>TRBJ2-2|once|TRBV5-1|TRBD1
CASTGQGTNTGELFF
TGCGCCAGCACTGGACAGGGAACGAACACCGGGGAGCTGTTTTTT
>TRBJ2-7|NA|TRBV10-2|NA
CASSNSGLYEQYF
TGCGCCAGCTCCAACTCAGGTCTCTACGAGCAGTACTTC
>TRBJ2-7|NA|TRBV11-2|TRBD1
CASSLLQGAEEQYF
TGTGCCAGCAGCTTATTACAGGGGGCTGAAGAGCAGTACTTC
>TRBJ1-1|once|TRBV13|TRBD1
CASSPQGITEAFF
TGTGCCAGCAGCCCACAGGGGATCACTGAAGCTTTCTTT
>TRBJ2-7|NA|TRBV29-1|TRBD1
CSVRTGQVSYEQYF
TGCAGCGTTCGGACGGGACAGGTCTCCTACGAGCAGTACTTC
>TRBJ2-7|NA|TRBV27|NA
CASRLAFSTSEQYF
TGTGCCAGCAGACTAGCTTTCTCCACTAGCGAGCAGTACTTC
>TRBJ2-1|once|TRBV20-1|TRBD2
CSASPRSGSSYNEQFF
TGCAGTGCTAGTCCCCGTAGCGGGAGCTCCTACAATGAGCAGTTCTTC
>TRBJ2-1|once|TRBV25-1|NA
CASSPQRGTIATYNEQFF
TGTGCCAGCAGTCCTCAGAGGGGGACCATTGCTACCTACAATGAGCAGTTCTTC
>TRBJ2-5|NA|TRBV6-4|TRBD2
CASSGTSGETQYF
TGTGCCAGCAGTGGGACTAGCGGAGAGACCCAGTACTTC
>TRBJ2-7|NA|TRBV28|TRBD1
CASRETGGEQYF
TGTGCCAGCAGGGAGACAGGGGGCGAGCAGTACTTC
>TRBJ1-4|NA|TRBV20-1|TRBD1
CSASSRGNEKLFF
TGCAGTGCTAGTTCCAGGGGGAATGAAAAACTGTTTTTT
>TRBJ1-1|NA|TRBV15|NA
CATSRDREGEAFF
TGTGCCACCAGCAGAGATCGGGAGGGTGAAGCTTTCTTT
>TRBJ1-2|NA|TRBV27|NA
CASSLTGGGQTRHGYTF
TGTGCCAGCAGTTTAACGGGGGGAGGGCAGACCCGCCATGGCTACACCTTC
>TRBJ1-2|NA|TRBV18|TRBD1
CASSPGTGVNSGYTF
TGTGCCAGCTCACCCGGGACAGGGGTTAATTCTGGCTACACCTTC
>TRBJ1-1|NA|TRBV13|TRBD1
CAIRDRGDRGEAFF
TGTGCCATCCGGGACAGGGGTGACCGGGGTGAAGCTTTCTTT
>TRBJ1-4|NA|TRBV10-3|TRBD1
CAASPTGDEKLFF
TGTGCCGCTTCCCCGACAGGGGATGAAAAACTGTTTTTT
>TRBJ1-1|NA|TRBV5-1|TRBD1
CASSFTTGGTEAFF
TGCGCCAGCAGCTTCACAACAGGGGGCACTGAAGCTTTCTTT
>TRBJ1-3|NA|TRBV7-2|TRBD1
CASSLQGAIGNTIYF
TGTGCCAGCAGCCTACAGGGGGCTATAGGAAACACCATATATTTT
>TRBJ2-3|NA|TRBV24-1|TRBD2
CATSLLAGGRDTQYF
TGTGCCACCAGTCTGCTAGCGGGAGGTCGGGATACGCAGTATTTT
>TRBJ1-6|NA|TRBV10-3|NA
CAIRGQFNSPLHF
TGTGCCATCAGAGGACAGTTTAATTCACCCCTCCACTTT